This T cell receptor beta chain was sequenced in a study of cytomegalovirus exposure and HLA in healthy donors. The PCR used 60 Vbeta and 13 Jbeta primers. Using immunoSEQ multiplex PCR, the repertoire was profiled, and TCRdb retains in-frame clones only, with some absent. The table records approximately 130,000 clones, over 65% of them present only once. This CDR3 is built from 15 residues. The germline V and J ends were trimmed by 5 bases and 2 bases, with 10 bases remaining between them. Germline V gene data show CDR1 as MNHEY and CDR2 as SVGAGI. The clonotype was recovered from a man aged 50 to 59 in good health and CMV-seronegative. The sequenced sample consisted of PBMCs. The J gene is TRBJ2-6, the V gene TRBV6-5; D is unresolved. CDR3 loop: CASSGTAAGANVLTF. The CDR3 DNA is TGTGCCAGCAGTGGAACGGCGGCTGGGGCCAACGTCCTGACTTTC.